The entry that follows covers one T cell receptor beta chain sequence. With 5 bases clipped from V and 6 bases from J, the junction kept 4 bases outside the gene matches. Germline V gene sequence: CDR1 SGHDT, CDR2 YYEEEE. The CDR3 spans 13 residues. The entry originates in a study of blood T cell repertoires in COVID-19. As handled by the study authors: Estimation of nucleated cell counts was performed using reference gene primer amplification. The repertoire was sequenced with immunoSEQ multiplex PCR; TCRdb's copy has only in-frame clones and lacks some. V and J calls plus clone size are reproduced from that table; the DNA served to infer D and trimming. The sample holds approximately 200,000 clones; less than 85% are singletons and the top ten take approximately 3%.

Material: PBMCs or T cells enriched from blood (not recorded which). This receptor was identified in a woman under 40 who had recovered from COVID-19. This chain joins TRBV5-6 and TRBJ2-1; TRBD2 aligns across 8 bases. In DNA, the CDR3 is TGTGCCAGCAGTTTCAGCGGGAGCAATGAGCAGTTCTTC. Residues: CASSFSGSNEQFF.